This TCR beta chain stems from a study of pediatric ulcerative colitis. Some clones are missing from TCRdb's copy, which holds only in-frame ones; the method was immunoSEQ multiplex PCR. The data contain 30,000 to 45,000 clones, around 78% of them singletons. Study-level points and caveats: In rectum, acute severe colitis had expanded clones and less diversity. Blood samples from two patients yielded substantially fewer templates and were excluded from blood-rectal overlap analysis. All ulcerative colitis patients, but no controls, carried two rectal clonotypes.

CDR1 is SEHNR, CDR2 FQNEAQ, per germline (reference sequence). V shed 5 bases and J shed 4 bases, with 20 bases lying between them. The CDR3 is made up of 16 amino acids. Concerning this clone: Its specificity is unknown.

The genes are TRBV7-9 and TRBJ2-5; D call uncertain. The sequenced sample was blood. The origin of this receptor is a girl aged 10-17 years with moderate ulcerative colitis. DNA of the CDR3: TGTGCCAGCAGCGACCACCGCCTGGACCGAGTAGAGACCCAGTACTTC. This translates into CASSDHRLDRVETQYF. Full variable domain (remainder filled in from reference TRBV7-9 and TRBJ2-5): DTGVSQNPRHKITKRGQNVTFRCDPISEHNRLYWYRQTLGQGPEFLTYFQNEAQLEKSRLLSDRFSAERPKGSFSTLEIQRTEQGDSAMYLCASSDHRLDRVETQYFGPGTRLLVL.